This TCR beta chain was sequenced in a study of cytomegalovirus exposure and HLA in healthy donors. Both 60 Vbeta primers and 13 Jbeta primers went into the PCR. Produced via immunoSEQ multiplex PCR; TCRdb's table is partial and in-frame only. The profile covers 150,000 to 200,000 clones, with about four fifths appearing a single time and 4.1% taken by the ten largest. Germline lookup yields CDR1 MGHRA and CDR2 YSYEKL. CDR3 size: 17 residues. The ends lost 1 base at V and 10 bases at J; junction bases unmatched: 18. Sequencing was performed on PBMCs. The rearrangement uses TRBV4-1 and TRBJ1-1; 7 bases match TRBD1. This sequence originates from a man over 45 in good health and CMV-seropositive. This CDR3 reads CASSQALGLGGRSRAFF. CDR3 bases: TGCGCCAGCAGCCAAGCCCTAGGTCTAGGGGGCCGATCTAGAGCTTTCTTT.